These 6 T cell receptor beta chains originate from one sample sequenced in a study of T cell responses to AZD1222 COVID-19 vaccine. Measured with immunoSEQ multiplex PCR; TCRdb has only the in-frame clones, and not every one. The table includes tens of thousands of clones, around nine tenths detected once. This specimen consisted of peripheral blood, obtained on day 0 of MenACWY control vaccination. The origin of the receptors is an adult in good health.

This chain links TRBV6-5 with TRBJ1-3, with D perhaps TRBD1 (6 bases). The CDR3 covers 15 residues. V was shortened by 11 bases and J by 2 bases, with 19 bases between the two germline ends. Germline V gene sequence: CDR1 MNHEY, CDR2 SVGAGI. For the CDR3, the DNA is TGTGCCGTTCCCGCGGGGGGCAGCCCTGGAAACACCATATATTTT. This codes for CAVPAGGSPGNTIYF.

This chain connects TRBV7-9 to TRBJ2-3; D is unclear. The length of the CDR3 is 19 residues. Between the trimmed V and J ends, which lost 1 base and 1 base, there was a span of 21 bases. Per germline, CDR1 SEHNR and CDR2 FQNEAQ (reference sequence). DNA of the CDR3: TGTGCCAGCAGCTTAGGTTGGTCTCGCGGAGCACACGGCACAGATACGCAGTATTTT. It specifies CASSLGWSRGAHGTDTQYF.

This clone is a singleton in its sample. J is TRBJ1-1 and V is TRBV4-3; D not certain. Trimming pared 0 bases from V and 4 bases from J, leaving 9 bases between. Germline CDR1 and CDR2: LGHNA and YSLEER. The CDR3 runs to 14 residues. As DNA, the CDR3 is TGCGCCAGCAGCCAAGATGGGAGTGCCACTGAAGCTTTCTTT. This translates into CASSQDGSATEAFF.

The chain links TRBV5-4 to TRBJ2-4; D may be TRBD1 or TRBD2 (5 bases each). V was shortened by 4 bases and J by 3 bases, with 11 bases between the two germline ends. The CDR3 consists of 14 residues. Germline V lookup: CDR1 SGHNT, CDR2 YYREEE (reference sequence). The CDR3 protein is CASSSRDGKNIQYF. In DNA form, the CDR3 reads TGTGCCAGCAGCAGCAGGGACGGCAAAAACATTCAGTACTTC.

This clone was picked up one time. The chain joins TRBV18 to TRBJ1-5; D is ambiguous. The V gene's germline CDR1 is KGHSH and CDR2 LQKENI. The length of the CDR3 is 16 residues. Between the trimmed V and J ends, which lost 2 bases and 4 bases, there was a span of 15 bases. CDR3 nucleotide sequence: TGTGCCAGCTCACCATTAGGGCTGGGAAGTAATCAGCCCCAGCATTTT. This encodes CASSPLGLGSNQPQHF.

V usage is TRBV7-2 and J usage is TRBJ1-5, with a possible D match to TRBD1 (5 bases). The CDR3 spans 17 residues. Germline lookup yields CDR1 SGHTA and CDR2 FQGNSA. Deletions cut 3 bases from V and 6 bases from J, with 21 bases between. The CDR3 protein is CASSFVGGSRGTQPQHF. The CDR3, as DNA: TGTGCCAGCAGCTTCGTGGGGGGGTCTAGGGGTACTCAGCCCCAGCATTTT.